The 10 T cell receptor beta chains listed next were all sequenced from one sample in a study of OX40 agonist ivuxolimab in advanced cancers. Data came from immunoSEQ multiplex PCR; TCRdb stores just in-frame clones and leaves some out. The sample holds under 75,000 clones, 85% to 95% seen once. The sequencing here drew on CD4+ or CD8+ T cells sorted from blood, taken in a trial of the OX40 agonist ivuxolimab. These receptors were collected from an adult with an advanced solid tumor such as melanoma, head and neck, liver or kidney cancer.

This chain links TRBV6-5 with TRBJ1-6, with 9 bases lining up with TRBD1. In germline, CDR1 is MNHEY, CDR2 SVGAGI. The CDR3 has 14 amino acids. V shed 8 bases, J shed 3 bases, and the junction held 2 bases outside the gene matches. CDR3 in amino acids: CASWDRDYNSPLHF. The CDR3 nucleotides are TGTGCCAGCTGGGACAGGGACTATAATTCACCCCTCCACTTT.

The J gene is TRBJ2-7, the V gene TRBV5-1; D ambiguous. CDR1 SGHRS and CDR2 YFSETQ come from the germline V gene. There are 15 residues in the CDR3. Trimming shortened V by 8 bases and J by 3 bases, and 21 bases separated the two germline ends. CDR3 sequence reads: CARPYCLQSLYEQYF. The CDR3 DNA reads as TGCGCCAGACCGTACTGTCTGCAGTCTCTCTACGAGCAGTACTTC.

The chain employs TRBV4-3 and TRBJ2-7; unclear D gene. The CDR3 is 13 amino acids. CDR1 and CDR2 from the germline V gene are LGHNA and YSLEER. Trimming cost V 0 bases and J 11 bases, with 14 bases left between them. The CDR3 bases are TGCGCCAGCAGCCAAGAGCATAGGCACCCCGAGTACTTC. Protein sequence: CASSQEHRHPEYF.

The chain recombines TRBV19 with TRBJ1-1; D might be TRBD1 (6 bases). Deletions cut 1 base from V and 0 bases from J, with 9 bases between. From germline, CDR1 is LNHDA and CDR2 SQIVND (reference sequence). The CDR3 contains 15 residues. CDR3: CASSIGTALNTEAFF. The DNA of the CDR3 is TGTGCCAGTAGTATAGGGACAGCACTGAACACTGAAGCTTTCTTT.

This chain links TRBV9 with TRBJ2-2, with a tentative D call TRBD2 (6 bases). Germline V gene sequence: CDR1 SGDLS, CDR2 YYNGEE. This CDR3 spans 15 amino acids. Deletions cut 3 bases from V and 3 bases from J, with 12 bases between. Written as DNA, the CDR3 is TGTGCCAGCAGCGGGGGCGGGGCGGACACCGGGGAGCTGTTTTTT. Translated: CASSGGGADTGELFF.

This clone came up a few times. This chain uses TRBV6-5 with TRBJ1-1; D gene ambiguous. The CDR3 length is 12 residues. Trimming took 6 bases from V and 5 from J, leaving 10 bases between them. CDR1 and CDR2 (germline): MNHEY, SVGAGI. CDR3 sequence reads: CASSNPRTEAFF. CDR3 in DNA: TGTGCCAGCAGCAACCCCAGAACTGAAGCTTTCTTT.

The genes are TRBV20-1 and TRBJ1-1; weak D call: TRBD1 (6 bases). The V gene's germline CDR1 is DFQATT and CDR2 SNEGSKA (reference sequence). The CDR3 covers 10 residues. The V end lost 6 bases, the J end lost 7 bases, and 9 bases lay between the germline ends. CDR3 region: CSATTGEAFF. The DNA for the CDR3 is TGCAGTGCCACGACAGGTGAAGCTTTCTTT.

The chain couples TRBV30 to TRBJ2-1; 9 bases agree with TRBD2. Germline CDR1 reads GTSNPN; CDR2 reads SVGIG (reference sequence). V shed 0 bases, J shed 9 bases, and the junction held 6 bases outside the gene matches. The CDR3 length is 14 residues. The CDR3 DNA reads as TGTGCCTGGAGTGTGGTAGCGGGGGTGGCTGAGCAGTTCTTC. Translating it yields CAWSVVAGVAEQFF.

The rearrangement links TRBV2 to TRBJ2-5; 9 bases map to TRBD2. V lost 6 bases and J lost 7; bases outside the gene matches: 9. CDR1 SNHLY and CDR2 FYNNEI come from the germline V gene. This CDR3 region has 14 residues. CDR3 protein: CASRARLAVGTQYF. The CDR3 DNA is TGTGCCAGCAGAGCTAGACTAGCGGTGGGGACCCAGTACTTC.

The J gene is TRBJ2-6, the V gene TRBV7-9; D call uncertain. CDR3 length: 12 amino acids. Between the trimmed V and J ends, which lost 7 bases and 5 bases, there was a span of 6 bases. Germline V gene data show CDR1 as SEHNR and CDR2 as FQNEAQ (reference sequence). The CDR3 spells CASNPWANVLTF. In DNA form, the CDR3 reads TGTGCCAGCAACCCGTGGGCCAACGTCCTGACTTTC.